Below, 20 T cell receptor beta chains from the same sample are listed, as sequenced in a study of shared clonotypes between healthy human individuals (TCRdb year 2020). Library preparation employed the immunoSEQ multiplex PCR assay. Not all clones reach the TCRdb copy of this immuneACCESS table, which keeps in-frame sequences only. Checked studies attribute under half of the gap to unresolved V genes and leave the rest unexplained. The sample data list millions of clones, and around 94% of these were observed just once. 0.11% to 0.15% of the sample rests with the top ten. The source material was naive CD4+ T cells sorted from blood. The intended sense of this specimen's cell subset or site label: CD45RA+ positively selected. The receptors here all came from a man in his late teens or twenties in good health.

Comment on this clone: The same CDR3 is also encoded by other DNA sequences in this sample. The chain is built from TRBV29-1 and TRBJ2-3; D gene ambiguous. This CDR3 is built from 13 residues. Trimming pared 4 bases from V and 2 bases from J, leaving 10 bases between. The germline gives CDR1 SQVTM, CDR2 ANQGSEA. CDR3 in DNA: TGCAGCGTTGCGGGCACGCTCACAGATACGCAGTATTTT. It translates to CSVAGTLTDTQYF.

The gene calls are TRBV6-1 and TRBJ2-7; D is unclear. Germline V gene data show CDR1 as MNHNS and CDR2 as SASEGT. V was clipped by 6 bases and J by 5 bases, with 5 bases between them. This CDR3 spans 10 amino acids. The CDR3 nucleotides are TGTGCCAGCAGGTTCGACGAGCAGTACTTC. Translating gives CASRFDEQYF.

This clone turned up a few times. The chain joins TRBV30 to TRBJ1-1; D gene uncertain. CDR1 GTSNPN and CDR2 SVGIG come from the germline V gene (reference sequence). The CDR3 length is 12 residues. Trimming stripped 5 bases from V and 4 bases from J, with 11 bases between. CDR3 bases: TGTGCCTGGGGGGTCAGCGGCACTGAAGCTTTCTTT. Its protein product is CAWGVSGTEAFF.

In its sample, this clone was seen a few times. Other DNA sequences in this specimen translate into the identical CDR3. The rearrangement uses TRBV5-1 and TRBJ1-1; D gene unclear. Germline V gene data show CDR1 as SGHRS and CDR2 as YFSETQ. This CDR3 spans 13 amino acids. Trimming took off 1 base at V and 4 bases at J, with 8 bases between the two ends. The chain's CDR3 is CASSLIGVTEAFF. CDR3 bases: TGCGCCAGCAGCTTGATTGGAGTCACTGAAGCTTTCTTT.

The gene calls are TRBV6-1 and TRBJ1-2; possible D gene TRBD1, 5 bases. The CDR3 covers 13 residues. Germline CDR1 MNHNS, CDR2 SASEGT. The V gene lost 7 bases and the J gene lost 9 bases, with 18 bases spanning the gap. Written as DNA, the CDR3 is TGTGCCAGCACTACCACGGGGGGATGGAGCTACACCTTC. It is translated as CASTTTGGWSYTF.

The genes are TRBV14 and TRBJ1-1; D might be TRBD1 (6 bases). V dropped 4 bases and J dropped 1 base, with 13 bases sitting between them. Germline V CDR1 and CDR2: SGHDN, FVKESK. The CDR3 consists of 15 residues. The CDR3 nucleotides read TGTGCCAGCAGCCCGGTGACAGGCCGGAACACTGAAGCTTTCTTT. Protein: CASSPVTGRNTEAFF.

CDR3 sequence (DNA): TGTGCCAGCAGCTTAGGCAGGGGCAGGAGGGACACTGAAGCTTTCTTT. It encodes CASSLGRGRRDTEAFF. The gene calls are TRBV7-9 and TRBJ1-1; D might be TRBD1 (6 bases). The CDR3 covers 16 residues. V dropped 1 base and J dropped 3 bases, with 15 bases sitting between them. The germline V gene has CDR1 SEHNR and CDR2 FQNEAQ (reference sequence).

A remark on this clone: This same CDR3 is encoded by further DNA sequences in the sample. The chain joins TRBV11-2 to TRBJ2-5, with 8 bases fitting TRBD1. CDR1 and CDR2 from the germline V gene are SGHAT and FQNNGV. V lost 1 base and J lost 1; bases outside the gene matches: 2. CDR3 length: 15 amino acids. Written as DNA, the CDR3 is TGTGCCAGCAGCTTAGTAACAGGGGGCCAAGAGACCCAGTACTTC. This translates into CASSLVTGGQETQYF.

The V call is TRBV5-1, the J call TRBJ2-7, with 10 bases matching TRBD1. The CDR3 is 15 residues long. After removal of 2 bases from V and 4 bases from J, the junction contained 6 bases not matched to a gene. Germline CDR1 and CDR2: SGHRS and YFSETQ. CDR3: CASSFAPGQGYEQYF. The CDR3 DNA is TGCGCCAGCAGCTTCGCACCGGGACAGGGGTACGAGCAGTACTTC. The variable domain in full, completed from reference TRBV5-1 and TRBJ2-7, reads KAGVTQTPRYLIKTRGQQVTLSCSPISGHRSVSWYQQTPGQGLQFLFEYFSETQRNKGNFPGRFSGRQFSNSRSEMNVSTLELGDSALYLCASSFAPGQGYEQYFGPGTRLTVT.

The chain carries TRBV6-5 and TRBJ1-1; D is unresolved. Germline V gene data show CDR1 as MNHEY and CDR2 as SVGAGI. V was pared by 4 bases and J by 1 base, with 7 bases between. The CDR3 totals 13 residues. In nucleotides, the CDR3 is TGTGCCAGCAGTTGGTCACCGAACACTGAAGCTTTCTTT. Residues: CASSWSPNTEAFF.

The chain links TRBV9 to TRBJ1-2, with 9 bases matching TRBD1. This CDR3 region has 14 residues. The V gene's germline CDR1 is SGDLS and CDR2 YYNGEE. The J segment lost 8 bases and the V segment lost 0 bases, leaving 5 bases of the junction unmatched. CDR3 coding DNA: TGTGCCAGCAGCGTAGGGGACAGGGATTTCGGCTACACCTTC. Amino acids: CASSVGDRDFGYTF. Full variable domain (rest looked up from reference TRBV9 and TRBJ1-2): DSGVTQTPKHLITATGQRVTLRCSPRSGDLSVYWYQQSLDQGLQFLIQYYNGEERAKGNILERFSAQQFPDLHSELNLSSLELGDSALYFCASSVGDRDFGYTFGSGTRLTVV.

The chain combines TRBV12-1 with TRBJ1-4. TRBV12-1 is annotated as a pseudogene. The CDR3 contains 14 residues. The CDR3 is CASSSAATNEKLFF. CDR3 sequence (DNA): TGTGCCAGCAGCTCAGCTGCAACTAATGAAAAACTGTTTTTT.

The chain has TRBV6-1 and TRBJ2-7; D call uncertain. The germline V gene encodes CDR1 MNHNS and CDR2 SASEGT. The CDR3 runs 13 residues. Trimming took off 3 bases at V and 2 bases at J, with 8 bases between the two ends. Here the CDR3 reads CASSDSLAYEQYF. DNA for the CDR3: TGTGCCAGCAGTGACAGCTTAGCCTACGAGCAGTACTTC.

As DNA, the CDR3 is TGTGCCAGCAGTTCGACTAGCGGGAAAGATACGCAGTATTTT. Protein product: CASSSTSGKDTQYF. This sequence joins TRBV2 and TRBJ2-3, with TRBD2 matching over 11 bases. Germline trimming cut 5 bases from V and 5 bases from J; bases unmatched to any gene: 3. Germline assignment: CDR1 SNHLY and CDR2 FYNNEI. The CDR3 contains 14 residues.

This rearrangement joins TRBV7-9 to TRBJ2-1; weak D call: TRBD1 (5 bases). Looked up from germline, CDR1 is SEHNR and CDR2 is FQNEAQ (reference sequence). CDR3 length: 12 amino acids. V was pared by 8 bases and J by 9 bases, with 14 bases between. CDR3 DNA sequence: TGTGCCAGCGAAAGCAGGGTAGGTGAGCAGTTCTTC. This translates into CASESRVGEQFF.

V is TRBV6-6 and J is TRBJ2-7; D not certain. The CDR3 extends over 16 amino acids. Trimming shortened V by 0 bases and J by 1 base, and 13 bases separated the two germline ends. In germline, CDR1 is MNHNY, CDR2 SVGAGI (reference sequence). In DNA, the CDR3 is TGTGCCAGCAGTTACTCGGCAGGCTCGTTTTCCTACGAGCAGTACTTC. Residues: CASSYSAGSFSYEQYF.

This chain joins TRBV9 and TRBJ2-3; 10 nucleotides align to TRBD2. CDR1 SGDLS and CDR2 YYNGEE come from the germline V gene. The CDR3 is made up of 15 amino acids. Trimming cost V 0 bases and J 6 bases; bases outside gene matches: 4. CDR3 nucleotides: TGTGCCAGCAGCGTAGTAGCTAGCGGGGGTGATACGCAGTATTTT. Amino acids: CASSVVASGGDTQYF.

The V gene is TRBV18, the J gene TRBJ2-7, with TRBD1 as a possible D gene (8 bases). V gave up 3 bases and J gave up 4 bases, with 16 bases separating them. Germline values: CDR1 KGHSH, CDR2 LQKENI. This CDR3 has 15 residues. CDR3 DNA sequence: TGTGCCAGCTCACCCAGGACAGGGAGGGGTTACGAGCAGTACTTC. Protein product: CASSPRTGRGYEQYF.

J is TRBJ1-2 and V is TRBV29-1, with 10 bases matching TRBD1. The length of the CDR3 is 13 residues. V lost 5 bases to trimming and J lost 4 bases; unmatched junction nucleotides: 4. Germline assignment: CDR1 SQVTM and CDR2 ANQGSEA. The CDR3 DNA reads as TGCAGCGTTAAGGGACAGGGGCTCTATGGCTACACCTTC. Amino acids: CSVKGQGLYGYTF.

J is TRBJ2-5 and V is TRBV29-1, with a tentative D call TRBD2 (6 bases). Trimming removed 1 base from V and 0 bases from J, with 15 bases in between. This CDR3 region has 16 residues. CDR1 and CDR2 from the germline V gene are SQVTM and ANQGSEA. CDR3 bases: TGCAGCGTTGAAGTAGGCGGGACCCCGTACCAAGAGACCCAGTACTTC. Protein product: CSVEVGGTPYQETQYF.